Below, 21 T cell receptor beta chains from the same sample are listed, as sequenced in a study of blood T cell repertoires in COVID-19. The assay was immunoSEQ multiplex PCR, and TCRdb's table has in-frame clones only and misses some. The top ten hold over 35% of the sample, which has tens of thousands of clones, under 90% seen once. The sample was peripheral blood. The receptors come from a man aged 80 or over with acute or convalescent COVID-19.

This clone was observed once. The chain combines TRBV28 with TRBJ1-3, with D possibly being TRBD1 (6 bases). CDR1 MDHEN and CDR2 SYDVKM come from the germline V gene. The CDR3 consists of 15 residues. Between the trimmed V and J ends, which lost 2 bases and 2 bases, there was a span of 10 bases. The CDR3 DNA is TGTGCCAGCAGTTTACCAGGGGCCCCTGGAAACACCATATATTTT. This encodes CASSLPGAPGNTIYF.

The chain couples TRBV20-1 to TRBJ1-5; D call uncertain. The length of the CDR3 is 13 residues. The V and J ends lost 3 bases and 6 bases respectively, with 12 bases between them. Germline loops: CDR1 DFQATT, CDR2 SNEGSKA (reference sequence). The CDR3 DNA reads as TGCAGTGCTAGTGGTCAGATCACTCAGCCCCAGCATTTT. This translates into CSASGQITQPQHF.

This clone has only one observation. This chain connects TRBV28 to TRBJ2-7; TRBD1 is a possible D gene (5 bases). CDR1 MDHEN and CDR2 SYDVKM come from the germline V gene. This CDR3 contains 15 residues. The V gene lost 8 bases and the J gene lost 2 bases, with 19 bases spanning the gap. The CDR3 protein is CASWGREQPTYEQYF. CDR3 sequence (DNA): TGTGCCAGCTGGGGCAGAGAGCAACCTACCTACGAGCAGTACTTC.

Only one count was recorded for this clone. The chain has TRBV5-4 and TRBJ2-7; maybe TRBD2 (6 bases). Between the trimmed V and J ends, which lost 5 bases and 5 bases, there was a span of 17 bases. This CDR3 comprises 14 residues. Per germline, CDR1 SGHNT and CDR2 YYREEE (reference sequence). CDR3 DNA sequence: TGTGCCAGCAGACCTGTAGAGGCTAGCGACGAGCAGTACTTC. The encoded protein is CASRPVEASDEQYF. The variable domain in full, with the rest retrieved from reference TRBV5-4 and TRBJ2-7, is ETGVTQSPTHLIKTRGQQVTLRCSSQSGHNTVSWYQQALGQGPQFIFQYYREEENGRGNFPPRFSGLQFPNYSSELNVNALELDDSALYLCASRPVEASDEQYFGPGTRLTVT.

V usage is TRBV5-4 and J usage is TRBJ2-2; TRBD1 is a possible D gene (7 bases). The germline gives CDR1 SGHNT, CDR2 YYREEE (reference sequence). This CDR3 comprises 16 residues. Trimming pared 0 bases from V and 5 bases from J, leaving 14 bases between. The CDR3 nucleotides are TGTGCCAGCAGCTTGGAAGGGGGCGCGGGGACCGGGGAGCTGTTTTTT. Translating it yields CASSLEGGAGTGELFF.

The V call is TRBV16, the J call TRBJ2-7; TRBD1 aligns across 7 bases. After removal of 0 bases from V and 3 bases from J, the junction contained 8 bases not matched to a gene. CDR3 length equals 16 residues. Germline lookup yields CDR1 KGHSY and CDR2 FQNENV. The CDR3 region has the DNA TGTGCCAGCAGCCAATCCACAGGGGAACGCTACTACGAGCAGTACTTC. It codes for CASSQSTGERYYEQYF.

The J gene is TRBJ2-1, the V gene TRBV5-1, with TRBD1 as a possible D gene (5 bases). Per the germline V gene, CDR1 is SGHRS and CDR2 is YFSETQ. The CDR3 extends over 15 amino acids. Trimming cost V 0 bases and J 4 bases, with 11 bases left between them. The CDR3 reads CASSLVGDSYNEQFF. The CDR3, as DNA: TGCGCCAGCAGCTTGGTGGGTGACAGTTACAATGAGCAGTTCTTC.

Only one count was recorded for this clone. The chain joins TRBV28 to TRBJ1-4; 8 bases map to TRBD1. V lost 4 bases and J lost 3; bases outside the gene matches: 13. Per the germline V gene, CDR1 is MDHEN and CDR2 is SYDVKM. The CDR3 extends over 18 amino acids. CDR3 sequence reads: CASSSQGAKGEANEKLFF. The CDR3 region has the DNA TGTGCCAGCAGTTCCCAGGGGGCCAAGGGCGAGGCTAATGAAAAACTGTTTTTT.

The CDR3 sequence is CASRRTGANTEAFF. In DNA, the CDR3 is TGTGCCAGCAGAAGGACAGGGGCGAACACTGAAGCTTTCTTT. The genes are TRBV2 and TRBJ1-1; TRBD1 agrees at 9 bases. The CDR3 is made up of 14 amino acids. The junction had 3 bases not matched to a gene; V was cut back by 6 bases and J by 1 base. Germline loops: CDR1 SNHLY, CDR2 FYNNEI.

About this clone itself: One end of the junction is discordant with germline, which a read error may explain. The chain joins TRBV24-1 to TRBJ2-3; D is perhaps TRBD2 (5 bases). Germline V CDR1 and CDR2: KGHDR, SFDVKD. The CDR3 has 16 residues. The CDR3 DNA is TGTGCCTCCAGTTCCGTTCTTCGGGGTCCCACAGATACGCAGTATTTT. This gives the protein CASSSVLRGPTDTQYF.

This chain uses TRBV6-4 with TRBJ2-5; 8 bases are a match to TRBD1. V shed 5 bases and J 5 bases; nucleotides not matched to a gene: 4. Germline V gene sequence: CDR1 MRHNA, CDR2 SNTAGT. The CDR3 extends over 13 amino acids. The DNA of the CDR3 is TGTGCCAGCAGTAGTGACAGGGGCGAGACCCAGTACTTC. Protein: CASSSDRGETQYF.

The chain carries TRBV9 and TRBJ2-3; weak D call: TRBD2 (5 bases). Germline loops: CDR1 SGDLS, CDR2 YYNGEE. The CDR3 length is 16 residues. Trimming left V 2 bases short and J 4 bases short, with 17 bases between. The DNA for the CDR3 is TGTGCCAGCAGCGTGTGGACTGGTGAGTTAGCAGATACGCAGTATTTT. It yields the protein CASSVWTGELADTQYF.

The rearrangement links TRBV10-3 to TRBJ1-4; D is ambiguous. The germline gives CDR1 ENHRY, CDR2 SYGVKD. CDR3 length: 15 amino acids. Trimming pared 3 bases from V and 0 bases from J, leaving 8 bases between. CDR3 DNA: TGTGCCATCAGTGACACCTACTCAACTAATGAAAAACTGTTTTTT. Residues: CAISDTYSTNEKLFF.

In nucleotides, the CDR3 is TGCGCCAGCAGCTTGGCCGGACAGTCGACTGGAAACACCATATATTTT. It codes for CASSLAGQSTGNTIYF. The J gene is TRBJ1-3, the V gene TRBV5-1; D possibly corresponds to TRBD1 (6 bases). Germline V gene sequence: CDR1 SGHRS, CDR2 YFSETQ. The CDR3 has 16 residues. The V and J ends lost 0 bases and 2 bases respectively, with 12 bases between them. The full variable domain, completed using reference TRBV5-1 and TRBJ1-3, is KAGVTQTPRYLIKTRGQQVTLSCSPISGHRSVSWYQQTPGQGLQFLFEYFSETQRNKGNFPGRFSGRQFSNSRSEMNVSTLELGDSALYLCASSLAGQSTGNTIYFGEGSWLTVV.

The chain recombines TRBV30 with TRBJ2-7, with 9 bases matching TRBD1. With V trimmed by 3 bases and J by 0 bases, 3 bases remained unmatched. CDR1 is GTSNPN and CDR2 is SVGIG in the germline V gene (reference sequence). CDR3 size: 14 residues. Here the CDR3 reads CAWRGGQGSYEQYF. Here the CDR3 DNA reads TGTGCCTGGAGGGGGGGACAGGGCTCCTACGAGCAGTACTTC.

In DNA form, the CDR3 reads TGTGCCAGCAGCGTTTTTGGCGCGTGGGGCAGCCCTAATCAGCCCCAGCATTTT. It yields the protein CASSVFGAWGSPNQPQHF. V is TRBV5-6 and J is TRBJ1-5, with D possibly being TRBD1 (5 bases). Trimming removed 4 bases from V and 4 bases from J, with 24 bases in between. Germline CDR1 reads SGHDT; CDR2 reads YYEEEE. The CDR3 has 18 residues.

J is TRBJ1-1 and V is TRBV7-3; D is uncertain. The CDR3 has 13 residues. V lost 0 bases and J lost 7, with 9 bases in between. Germline V CDR1 and CDR2: SGHTA, FQGTGA. CDR3 in amino acids: CASSLTASFEAFF. The CDR3 nucleotides are TGTGCCAGCAGCTTAACAGCAAGCTTTGAAGCTTTCTTT.

This clone was found a few times. The chain uses TRBV6-5 and TRBJ2-7, with D perhaps TRBD1 (6 bases). The ends were cut back, 8 bases at V and 3 bases at J, with 14 bases in the middle. Per the germline V gene, CDR1 is MNHEY and CDR2 is SVGAGI. The CDR3 is made up of 13 amino acids. CDR3 nucleotide sequence: TGTGCCAGCTGTTCAGGGGTCTGCTACGAGCAGTACTTC. Residues: CASCSGVCYEQYF.

The chain links TRBV12-3 or TRBV12-4 to TRBJ1-1; the D is unclear. The V gene lost 3 bases and the J gene lost 4 bases, with 6 bases spanning the gap. This CDR3 spans 12 amino acids. The DNA of the CDR3 is TGTGCCAGCAGTTTTAGTAGCACTGAAGCTTTCTTT. This translates into CASSFSSTEAFF.

The chain links TRBV5-1 to TRBJ1-1; 12 bases map to TRBD1. V lost 4 bases to trimming and J lost 6 bases; unmatched junction nucleotides: 4. Germline V gene sequence: CDR1 SGHRS, CDR2 YFSETQ. This CDR3 is 14 amino acids long. The CDR3 DNA follows: TGCGCCAGCAGCCCGGGACAGGGGGCACCTGAAGCTTTCTTT. Residues: CASSPGQGAPEAFF.

This chain connects TRBV6-5 to TRBJ1-1, with TRBD1 identical over 7 bases. Germline V lookup: CDR1 MNHEY, CDR2 SVGAGI. The CDR3 covers 16 residues. V gave up 0 bases and J gave up 0 bases; unmatched junction bases: 4. CDR3 nucleotides: TGTGCCAGCAGTTACTCGACAGGGTATCTGAACACTGAAGCTTTCTTT. This codes for CASSYSTGYLNTEAFF.